This TCR beta chain was captured in a study of shared clonotypes between healthy human individuals. Study background: Donors had three CD4 naive, three CD4 memory, two CD8 naive and one CD8 memory plate apiece.

Terminally differentiated effector memory CD45RA+ cells were excluded by CCR7 positive selection of CD45RO-negative cells. Sequenced by immunoSEQ multiplex PCR; TCRdb stores in-frame clones only, minus some. The sample comprises about 2 million clones, roughly 95% of which are singletons, and 1.1% rests with the top ten. The clonotype comes from a man between 18 and 29 years old in good health. Source material: naive CD8+ T cells sorted from blood.

The CDR3 coding sequence is TGCGCCAGCAGCCACAATTACGAGCAGTACTTC. Protein: CASSHNYEQYF. The chain combines TRBV4-1 with TRBJ2-7, with D unresolved. With 3 bases removed from V and 4 bases from J, the gap between germline ends came to 4 bases. Germline lookup yields CDR1 MGHRA and CDR2 YSYEKL. The CDR3 totals 11 residues.